The 29 T cell receptor beta chains below were found in one sample sequenced in a study of human T cells and chemical hapten exposure (dated by TCRdb to about 2021). The method was RACE. Sequencing relied on a NextSeq 500. The raw public data were reprocessed by TCRdb itself: fastp quality trimming at Q25, MiXCR clonotype calling, in-frame beta chains only. Entries that share a CDR3 protein sequence are merged under the most common genes and DNA. The sample table lists 80,000 to 95,000 distinct CDR3 sequences, 9.6% of them with a count of one. In total, the top ten clones hold 3.6% of the sample. What this sample's time point label stands for: pre-sensitization, week 0. Read against the paper, the sample's treatment or condition label means: therapeutic diphenylcyclopropenone sensitization with weekly scalp DPC. Sequenced material: whole blood, taken in connection with sensitization to the hapten diphenylcyclopropenone (DPC). The receptor set was obtained from a woman aged 35 to 49 with alopecia areata. Some clones in this sample may be carry-over from other donors' samples.

This clonotype was counted between two and nine times. This sequence joins TRBV7-9 and TRBJ1-5; TRBD1 might be the D (5 bases). Trimming took 5 bases from V and 0 from J, leaving 11 bases between them. Germline loops: CDR1 SEHNR, CDR2 FQNEAQ (reference sequence). The CDR3 covers 15 residues. The chain's CDR3 is CASSPEGISNQPQHF. CDR3 bases: TGTGCCAGCAGCCCAGAGGGGATTAGCAATCAGCCCCAGCATTTT.

J is TRBJ1-4 and V is TRBV12-3 or TRBV12-4, with 11 positions matching TRBD1. The junction had 6 bases not matched to a gene; V was cut back by 7 bases and J by 5 bases. The CDR3 covers 15 residues. CDR3 protein: CASTRGTGGNEKLFF. CDR3 in DNA: TGTGCCAGCACCCGGGGGACAGGGGGAAATGAAAAACTGTTTTTT.

This clonotype has ten or more counts. The chain employs TRBV28 and TRBJ1-5, with a tentative D call TRBD1 (6 bases). Germline-derived CDR1 and CDR2 are MDHEN and SYDVKM. Trimming cost V 0 bases and J 2 bases, with 8 bases left between them. The CDR3 consists of 15 residues. The CDR3, as DNA: TGTGCCAGCAGTTTATGGGCAGGGGGCAATCAGCCCCAGCATTTT. Protein product: CASSLWAGGNQPQHF.

The chain has TRBV29-1 and TRBJ2-1; no reliable D call. Germline CDR1 SQVTM, CDR2 ANQGSEA. The V end was cut by 0 bases, the J end by 4 bases, with 4 bases between. The CDR3 is 12 amino acids. CDR3 in amino acids: CSVEERYNEQFF. DNA of the CDR3: TGCAGCGTTGAAGAACGGTACAATGAGCAGTTCTTC.

This clonotype has more than one count but fewer than ten. The chain joins TRBV24-1 to TRBJ2-3; D possibly corresponds to TRBD2 (6 bases). In germline, CDR1 is KGHDR, CDR2 SFDVKD. This CDR3 region has 14 residues. The ends were cut back, 4 bases at V and 1 base at J, with 8 bases in the middle. This CDR3 is CATSDGEGTDTQYF. In nucleotides, the CDR3 is TGTGCCACCAGTGACGGGGAGGGCACAGATACGCAGTATTTT.

This clonotype was seen more than once but under ten times. The rearrangement uses TRBV3-1 and TRBJ1-2; D uncertain. V was cut by 0 bases and J by 2 bases, with 7 bases left in between. Germline V CDR1 and CDR2: LGHDT, YNNKEL (reference sequence). CDR3 length: 14 amino acids. This CDR3 is CASSQEEGNYGYTF. For the CDR3, the DNA is TGTGCCAGCAGCCAAGAAGAGGGAAACTATGGCTACACCTTC.

This clonotype was counted a few times. The chain links TRBV7-9 to TRBJ2-5, with 7 nucleotides matching TRBD2. The CDR3 loop spans 11 amino acids. Germline CDR1 SEHNR, CDR2 FQNEAQ (reference sequence). The CDR3 protein is CAGGVEETQYF. Here the CDR3 DNA reads TGTGCTGGGGGGGTAGAAGAGACCCAGTACTTC. Complete variable domain (other parts from reference TRBV7-9 and TRBJ2-5): DTGVSQNPRHKITKRGQNVTFRCDPISEHNRLYWYRQTLGQGPEFLTYFQNEAQLEKSRLLSDRFSAERPKGSFSTLEIQRTEQGDSAMYLCAGGVEETQYFGPGTRLLVL.

The chain carries TRBV7-2 and TRBJ1-2, with D hard to call. Germline V gene data show CDR1 as SGHTA and CDR2 as FQGNSA. V was cut by 3 bases and J by 3 bases, with 2 bases left in between. This CDR3 is 11 amino acids long. The CDR3 DNA reads as TGTGCCAGCAGCTTCTACTATGGCTACACCTTC. The encoded protein is CASSFYYGYTF.

This clonotype was picked up many times. The V call is TRBV12-3 or TRBV12-4, the J call TRBJ1-1; D remains ambiguous. Trimming took off 3 bases at V and 4 bases at J, with 9 bases between the two ends. The CDR3 length is 13 residues. CDR3 sequence (DNA): TGTGCCAGCAGTTTGAAGGAGGTCACTGAAGCTTTCTTT. Its protein is CASSLKEVTEAFF.

The gene calls are TRBV19 and TRBJ1-5; 7 bases match TRBD1. The germline gives CDR1 LNHDA, CDR2 SQIVND (reference sequence). With 7 bases clipped from V and 6 bases from J, the junction kept 3 bases outside the gene matches. This CDR3 has 12 residues. The CDR3 region is CASTRGRQPQHF. The CDR3 region has the DNA TGTGCCAGTACAAGGGGGCGTCAGCCCCAGCATTTT.

Many counts were recorded for this clonotype. The chain links TRBV20-1 to TRBJ2-1; 11 bases are shared with TRBD2. The V and J ends lost 3 bases and 0 bases, in that order; junction bases with no gene match: 7. Germline V gene sequence: CDR1 DFQATT, CDR2 SNEGSKA (reference sequence). CDR3 length equals 17 residues. The CDR3 loop reads CSARVAGGSPSYNEQFF. The CDR3 DNA reads TGCAGTGCTAGGGTAGCGGGGGGGTCCCCCTCCTACAATGAGCAGTTCTTC.

This clonotype appeared many times. The rearrangement links TRBV5-1 to TRBJ1-1, with 7 nucleotides matching TRBD1. This CDR3 comprises 12 residues. CDR1 is SGHRS, CDR2 YFSETQ, per germline. J was trimmed by 6 bases and V by 3 bases; bases with no gene match: 2. The CDR3 bases are TGCGCCAGCAGCTGGGGGACAGCTGAAGCTTTCTTT. Encoded protein: CASSWGTAEAFF.

Turning to this clonotype: A read error may be the cause here, since a much bigger clone is one base away. The chain combines TRBV7-2 with TRBJ2-2; no definite D call. In germline, CDR1 is SGHTA, CDR2 FQGNSA. The CDR3 length is 12 residues. The CDR3 loop reads CVSSKNTGELFF. The CDR3 nucleotides are TGTGTCAGCAGCAAAAACACCGGGGAGCTGTTTTTT.

This clonotype was seen repeatedly, ten times or more. The rearrangement uses TRBV4-1 and TRBJ1-6; D is possibly TRBD1 (6 bases). Trimming removed 2 bases from V and 8 bases from J, with 13 bases in between. CDR1 is MGHRA and CDR2 is YSYEKL in the germline V gene. The CDR3 sequence is 15 residues long. The CDR3: CASSQWGRGDSPLHF. The CDR3 DNA reads TGCGCCAGCAGCCAATGGGGGCGCGGGGATTCACCCCTCCACTTT.

CDR3 protein: CASSFAGWEYNEQFF. The CDR3 DNA follows: TGTGCCAGCAGCTTCGCAGGGTGGGAGTACAATGAGCAGTTCTTC. V and J are TRBV5-4 and TRBJ2-1, with D tentatively TRBD1 or TRBD2 (5 bases each). Germline CDR1 reads SGHNT; CDR2 reads YYREEE (reference sequence). This CDR3 has 15 amino acids. Trimming removed 2 bases from V and 4 bases from J, with 13 bases in between.

This clonotype has more than one count but fewer than ten. The chain carries TRBV11-2 and TRBJ2-3, with D maybe TRBD1 (5 bases). V gave up 5 bases and J gave up 2 bases, with 17 bases separating them. Per germline, CDR1 SGHAT and CDR2 FQNNGV. This CDR3 region has 16 residues. CDR3 coding DNA: TGTGCCAGCAGCCTGACCAGGGATAGATCCACAGATACGCAGTATTTT. The encoded protein is CASSLTRDRSTDTQYF.

This chain links TRBV18 with TRBJ2-3, with D hard to call. V was pared by 3 bases and J by 4 bases, with 17 bases between. CDR3 length: 16 amino acids. Germline CDR1 reads KGHSH; CDR2 reads LQKENI. CDR3: CASSPPAGPDADTQYF. The CDR3 DNA follows: TGTGCCAGCTCACCCCCGGCAGGCCCAGACGCAGATACGCAGTATTTT. Full variable domain (outside the CDR3, taken from reference TRBV18 and TRBJ2-3): NAGVMQNPRHLVRRRGQEARLRCSPMKGHSHVYWYRQLPEEGLKFMVYLQKENIIDESGMPKERFSAEFPKEGPSILRIQQVVRGDSAAYFCASSPPAGPDADTQYFGPGTRLTVL.

This clonotype was detected many times. The rearrangement links TRBV6-2 or TRBV6-3 to TRBJ2-3; the D gene is possibly TRBD2 (5 bases). Per the germline V gene, CDR1 is MNHEY and CDR2 is SVGEGT. V lost 5 bases to trimming and J lost 4 bases, with 16 bases between them. The CDR3 loop spans 15 amino acids. CDR3 DNA sequence: TGTGCCAGCAGTGACGGTGGTCTAGCAGCAGATACGCAGTATTTT. This encodes CASSDGGLAADTQYF.

This clonotype was counted ten times or more. The gene calls are TRBV7-3 and TRBJ2-3, with 7 bases identical to TRBD1. Trimming removed 5 bases from V and 2 bases from J; junction bases left unmatched: 4. CDR1 and CDR2 from the germline V gene are SGHTA and FQGTGA. The CDR3 covers 14 residues. This chain's CDR3 is CASSVGTATDTQYF. The CDR3 DNA sequence: TGTGCCAGCAGCGTCGGGACAGCCACAGATACGCAGTATTTT. Full variable domain (remainder filled in from reference TRBV7-3 and TRBJ2-3): GAGVSQTPSNKVTEKGKYVELRCDPISGHTALYWYRQSLGQGPEFLIYFQGTGAADDSGLPNDRFFAVRPEGSVSTLKIQRTERGDSAVYLCASSVGTATDTQYFGPGTRLTVL.

This clonotype was seen a few times. The CDR3, as DNA: TGTGCCAGCAGTTACGGTACAACTGAAGCTTTCTTT. Translated: CASSYGTTEAFF. The chain carries TRBV6-5 and TRBJ1-1, with D unclear. V was cut by 2 bases and J by 5 bases, with 6 bases left in between. The CDR3 extends over 12 amino acids. CDR1 MNHEY and CDR2 SVGAGI come from the germline V gene.

The chain uses TRBV7-8 and TRBJ1-1, with D hard to call. The germline gives CDR1 SGHVS, CDR2 FQNEAQ. V was pared by 2 bases and J by 0 bases, with 7 bases between. This CDR3 comprises 14 residues. CDR3 sequence: CASSLSVMNTEAFF. The CDR3 DNA sequence: TGTGCCAGCAGCTTATCCGTGATGAACACTGAAGCTTTCTTT.

This clonotype was seen repeatedly, ten times or more. CDR3 nucleotides: TGTGCCAGCAGTTACTTTTACGTGAGGGACATCAGGAACACCGGGGAGCTGTTTTTT. Its protein product is CASSYFYVRDIRNTGELFF. V usage is TRBV6-5 and J usage is TRBJ2-2; tentatively, D is TRBD1 (6 bases). Deletions cut 1 base from V and 1 base from J, with 19 bases between. The CDR3 is 19 amino acids. The germline V gene has CDR1 MNHEY and CDR2 SVGAGI.

The gene calls are TRBV5-1 and TRBJ1-1; TRBD1 matches 7 bases. This CDR3 contains 16 residues. Losses at the gene ends were 3 bases for V and 2 bases for J; bases not matched to a gene: 10. Germline V lookup: CDR1 SGHRS, CDR2 YFSETQ. The CDR3 DNA reads TGCGCCAGCAGCTCACCTCCGGGACAGAGTAACACTGAAGCTTTCTTT. This sequence encodes CASSSPPGQSNTEAFF.

This clonotype was seen only a few times. J is TRBJ2-3 and V is TRBV6-1; 10 bases agree with TRBD2. This CDR3 is 15 amino acids long. Per germline, CDR1 MNHNS and CDR2 SASEGT. V shed 8 bases, J shed 4 bases, and the junction held 9 bases outside the gene matches. This CDR3 is CASESGGAGADTQYF. The CDR3 DNA reads as TGTGCCAGCGAGAGCGGGGGGGCAGGGGCAGATACGCAGTATTTT.

This clonotype showed up just a few times. The CDR3 region has the DNA TGTGCCAGCAGCCAAGATGGGACAGACTATGGCTACACCTTC. Translation gives CASSQDGTDYGYTF. The chain uses TRBV4-2 and TRBJ1-2, with TRBD1 identical over 7 bases. Germline values: CDR1 LGHNA, CDR2 YNFKEQ. The CDR3 consists of 14 residues. J lost 3 bases, V lost 0 bases, and 1 base had no gene match.

V gene TRBV7-9 combines with J gene TRBJ1-6; D is perhaps TRBD1 (5 bases). The germline V and J ends were trimmed by 5 bases and 3 bases, with 8 bases remaining between them. CDR3 length equals 14 residues. Germline V gives CDR1 SEHNR, CDR2 FQNEAQ (reference sequence). The CDR3 sequence is CASSRQNYNSPLHF. The DNA of the CDR3 is TGTGCCAGCAGCCGACAGAACTATAATTCACCCCTCCACTTT.

V is TRBV27 and J is TRBJ1-1; no clear D. In germline, CDR1 is MNHEY, CDR2 SMNVEV (reference sequence). The CDR3 runs to 12 residues. The V and J ends lost 4 bases and 4 bases respectively, with 7 bases between them. The CDR3, as DNA: TGTGCCAGCAGTTCGTGGGGCACTGAAGCTTTCTTT. This codes for CASSSWGTEAFF.

This clonotype has ten or more counts. This sequence joins TRBV15 and TRBJ2-3; D might be TRBD1 (6 bases). The CDR3 covers 15 residues. Germline CDR1 is LNHNV and CDR2 is YYDKDF (reference sequence). V was shortened by 6 bases and J by 5 bases, with 18 bases between the two germline ends. DNA of the CDR3: TGTGCCACCAGTAAAAGATCACAGGGAAAAGATACGCAGTATTTT. Protein: CATSKRSQGKDTQYF.

V gene TRBV6-2 or TRBV6-3 combines with J gene TRBJ1-2; 7 positions agree with TRBD1. V gave up 8 bases and J gave up 8 bases; unmatched junction bases: 11. CDR1 and CDR2 (germline): MNHEY, SVGEGT. The CDR3 has 13 residues. The CDR3 DNA reads TGTGCCAGCGTCGGATCAGGGGGTTACGGCTACACCTTC. Translated: CASVGSGGYGYTF.